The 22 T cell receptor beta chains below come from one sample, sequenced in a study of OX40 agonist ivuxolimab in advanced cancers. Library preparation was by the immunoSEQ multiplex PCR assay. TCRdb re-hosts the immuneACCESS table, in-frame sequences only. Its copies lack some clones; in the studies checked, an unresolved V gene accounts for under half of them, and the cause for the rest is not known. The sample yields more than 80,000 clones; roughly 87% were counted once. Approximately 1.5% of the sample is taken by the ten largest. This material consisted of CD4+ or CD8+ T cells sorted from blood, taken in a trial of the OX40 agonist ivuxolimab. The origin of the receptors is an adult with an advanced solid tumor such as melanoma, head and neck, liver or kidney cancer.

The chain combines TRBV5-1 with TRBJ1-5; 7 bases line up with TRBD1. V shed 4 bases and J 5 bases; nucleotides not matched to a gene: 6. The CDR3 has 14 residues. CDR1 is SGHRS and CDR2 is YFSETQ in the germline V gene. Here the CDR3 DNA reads TGCGCCAGCAGCCAAGGGGGCTCCGATCAGCCCCAGCATTTT. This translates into CASSQGGSDQPQHF.

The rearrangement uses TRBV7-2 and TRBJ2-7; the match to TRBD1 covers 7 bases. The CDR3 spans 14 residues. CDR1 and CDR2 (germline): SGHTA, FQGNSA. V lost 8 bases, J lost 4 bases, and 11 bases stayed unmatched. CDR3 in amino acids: CASDQGTDPYEQYF. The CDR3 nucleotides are TGTGCCAGCGACCAAGGGACAGACCCTTACGAGCAGTACTTC.

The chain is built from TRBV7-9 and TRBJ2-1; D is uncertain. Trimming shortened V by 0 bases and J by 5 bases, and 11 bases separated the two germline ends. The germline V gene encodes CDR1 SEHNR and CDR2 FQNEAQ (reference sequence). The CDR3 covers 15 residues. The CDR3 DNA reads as TGTGCCAGCAGCTTAGCGCAGACACTAAACAATGAGCAGTTCTTC. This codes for CASSLAQTLNNEQFF.

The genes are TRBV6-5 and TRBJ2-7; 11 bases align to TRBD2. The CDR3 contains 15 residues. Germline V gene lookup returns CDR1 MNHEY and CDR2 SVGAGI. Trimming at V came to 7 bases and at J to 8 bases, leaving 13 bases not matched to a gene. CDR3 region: CASTSTELAGVKQYF. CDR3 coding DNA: TGTGCCAGCACCTCTACGGAACTAGCGGGAGTGAAGCAGTACTTC.

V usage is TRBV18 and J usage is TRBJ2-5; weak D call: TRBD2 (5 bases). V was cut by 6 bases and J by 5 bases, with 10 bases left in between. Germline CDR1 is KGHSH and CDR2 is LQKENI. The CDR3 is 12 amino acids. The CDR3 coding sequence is TGTGCCAGCTCTGGGAGTGGTGAGACCCAGTACTTC. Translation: CASSGSGETQYF.

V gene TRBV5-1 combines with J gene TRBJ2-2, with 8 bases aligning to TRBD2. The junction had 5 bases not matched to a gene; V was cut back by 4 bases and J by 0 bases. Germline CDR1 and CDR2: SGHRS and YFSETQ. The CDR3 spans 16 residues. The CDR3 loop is CASSPKAGANTGELFF. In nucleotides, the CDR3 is TGCGCCAGCAGCCCTAAAGCGGGGGCGAACACCGGGGAGCTGTTTTTT.

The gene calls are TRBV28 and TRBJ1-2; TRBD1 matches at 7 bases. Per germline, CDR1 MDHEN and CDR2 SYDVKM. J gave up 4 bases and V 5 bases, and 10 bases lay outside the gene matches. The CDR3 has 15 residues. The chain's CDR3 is CASSGTGDWLYGYTF. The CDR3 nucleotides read TGTGCCAGCAGTGGAACAGGGGACTGGCTCTATGGCTACACCTTC.

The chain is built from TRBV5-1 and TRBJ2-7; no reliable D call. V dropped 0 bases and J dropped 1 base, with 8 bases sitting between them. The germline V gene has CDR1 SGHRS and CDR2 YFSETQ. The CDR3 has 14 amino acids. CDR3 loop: CASSLGAASYEQYF. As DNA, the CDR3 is TGCGCCAGCAGCTTGGGGGCGGCGTCCTACGAGCAGTACTTC.

The chain's CDR3 is CASSQDNRGNQPQHF. In DNA, the CDR3 is TGCGCCAGCAGCCAAGATAACAGGGGCAATCAGCCCCAGCATTTT. This chain links TRBV4-1 with TRBJ1-5, with a weak D call TRBD1 (6 bases). Germline CDR1 is MGHRA and CDR2 is YSYEKL. The CDR3 loop spans 15 amino acids. V lost 0 bases to trimming and J lost 2 bases, with 8 bases between them.

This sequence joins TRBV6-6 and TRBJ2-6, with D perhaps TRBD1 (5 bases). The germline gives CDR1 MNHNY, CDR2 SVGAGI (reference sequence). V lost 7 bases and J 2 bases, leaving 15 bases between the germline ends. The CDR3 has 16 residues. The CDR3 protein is CASTIGAQTGANVLTF. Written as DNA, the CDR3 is TGTGCCAGCACCATAGGGGCTCAGACTGGGGCCAACGTCCTGACTTTC.

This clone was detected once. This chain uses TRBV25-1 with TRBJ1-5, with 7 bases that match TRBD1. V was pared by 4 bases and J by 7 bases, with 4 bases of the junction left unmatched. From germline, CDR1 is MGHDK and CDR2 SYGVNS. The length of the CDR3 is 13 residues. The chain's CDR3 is CASSAGGGQPQHF. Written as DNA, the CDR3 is TGTGCCAGCAGTGCAGGGGGAGGGCAGCCCCAGCATTTT.

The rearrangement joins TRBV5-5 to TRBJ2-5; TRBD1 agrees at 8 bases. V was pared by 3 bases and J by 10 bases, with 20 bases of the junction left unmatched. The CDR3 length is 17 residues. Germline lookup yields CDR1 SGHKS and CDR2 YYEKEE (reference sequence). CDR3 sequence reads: CASSSIPAQGAGFGQYF. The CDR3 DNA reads TGTGCCAGCAGCTCGATCCCCGCGCAGGGGGCGGGCTTTGGCCAGTACTTC.

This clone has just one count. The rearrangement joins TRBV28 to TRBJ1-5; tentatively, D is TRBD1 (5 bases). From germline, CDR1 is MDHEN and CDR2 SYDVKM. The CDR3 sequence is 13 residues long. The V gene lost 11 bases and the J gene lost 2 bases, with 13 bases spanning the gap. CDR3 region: CACFRERNQPQHF. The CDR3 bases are TGTGCCTGCTTCAGGGAGCGCAATCAGCCCCAGCATTTT.

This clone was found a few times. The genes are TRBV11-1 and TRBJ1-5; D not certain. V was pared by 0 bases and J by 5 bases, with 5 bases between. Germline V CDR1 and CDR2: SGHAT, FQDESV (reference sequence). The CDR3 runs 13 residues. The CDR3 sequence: CASSLARDQPQHF. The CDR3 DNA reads TGTGCCAGCAGCTTAGCTCGAGATCAGCCCCAGCATTTT.

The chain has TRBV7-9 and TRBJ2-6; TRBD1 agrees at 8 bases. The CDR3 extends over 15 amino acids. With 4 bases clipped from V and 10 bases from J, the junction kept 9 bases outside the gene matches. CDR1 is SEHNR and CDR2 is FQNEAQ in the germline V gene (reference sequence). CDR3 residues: CASSSLGQALNVLTF. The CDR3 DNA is TGTGCCAGCAGCTCCCTGGGACAGGCCCTAAACGTCCTGACTTTC.

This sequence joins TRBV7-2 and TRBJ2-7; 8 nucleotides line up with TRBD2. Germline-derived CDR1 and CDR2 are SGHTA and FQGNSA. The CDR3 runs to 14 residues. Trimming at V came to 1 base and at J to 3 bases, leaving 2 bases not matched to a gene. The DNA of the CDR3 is TGTGCCAGCAGCTTAGGCAGCGGGAGCTACGAGCAGTACTTC. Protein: CASSLGSGSYEQYF.

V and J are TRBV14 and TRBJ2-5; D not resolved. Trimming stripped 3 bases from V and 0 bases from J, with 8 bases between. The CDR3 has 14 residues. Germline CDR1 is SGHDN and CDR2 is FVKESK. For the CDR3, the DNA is TGTGCCAGCAGCCAGCTCAGGAACCAAGAGACCCAGTACTTC. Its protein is CASSQLRNQETQYF.

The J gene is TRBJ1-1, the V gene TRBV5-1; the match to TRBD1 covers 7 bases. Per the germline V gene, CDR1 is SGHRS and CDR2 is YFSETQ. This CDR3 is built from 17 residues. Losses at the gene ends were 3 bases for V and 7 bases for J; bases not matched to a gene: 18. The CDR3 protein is CASSSNRLTGTAYEAFF. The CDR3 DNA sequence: TGCGCCAGCAGCTCTAACCGGTTAACCGGGACAGCTTATGAAGCTTTCTTT.

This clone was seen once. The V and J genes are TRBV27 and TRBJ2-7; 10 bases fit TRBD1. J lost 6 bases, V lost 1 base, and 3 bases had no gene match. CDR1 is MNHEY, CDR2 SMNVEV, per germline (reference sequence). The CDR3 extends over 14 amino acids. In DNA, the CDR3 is TGTGCCAGCAGTTTATTACGGACAGGGGGCGAGCAGTACTTC. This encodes CASSLLRTGGEQYF.

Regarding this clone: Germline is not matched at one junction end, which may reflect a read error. DNA of the CDR3: TGTGCCAGCAGTGAATGGGGACAGGGACCAGGTGTCTTC. It is translated as CASSEWGQGPGVF. This chain connects TRBV6-1 to TRBJ2-1, with 9 bases matching TRBD1. CDR1 is MNHNS, CDR2 SASEGT, per germline. The CDR3 has 13 residues.

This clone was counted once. CDR3 bases: TGTGCCAGCCAACGAGGGATAAGGGAGCTTTCGCAGTATTTT. It translates to CASQRGIRELSQYF. The rearrangement uses TRBV6-1 and TRBJ2-3; the D gene is possibly TRBD2 (5 bases). Trimming removed 8 bases at V and 10 bases at J, with 22 bases between. Germline V lookup: CDR1 MNHNS, CDR2 SASEGT. CDR3 length: 14 amino acids.

CDR3 sequence (DNA): TGTGCCAGCAGTGCCCTCAGGCAAGAGACCCAGTACTTC. Translation gives CASSALRQETQYF. This rearrangement joins TRBV2 to TRBJ2-5; D is unclear. V was clipped by 4 bases and J by 2 bases, with 8 bases between them. This CDR3 has 13 residues. CDR1 and CDR2 from the germline V gene are SNHLY and FYNNEI.